This T cell receptor beta chain was retrieved from a study of blood T cell repertoires in COVID-19. The overall study: Whether acute or convalescent, the COVID-19 samples came from the United States, Italy and Spain. Nucleic acid was either cDNA or gDNA, and it came from T cells, B-cell-depleted T cells, or PBMCs.

Original methodology: Estimation of nucleated cell counts was performed using reference gene primer amplification. The repertoire was sequenced with immunoSEQ multiplex PCR; TCRdb's copy has only in-frame clones and lacks some. V, J and clone size derive from that table, while D and trimming were established from the DNA sequence. This repertoire shows 150,000 or so clones, 75% to 90% found once; its top ten account for around 16%. V shed 5 bases and J shed 1 base, with 24 bases lying between them. The CDR3 covers 20 residues. Per germline, CDR1 MNHEY and CDR2 SMNVEV (reference sequence). In its sample, this clone was seen a few times.

The V call is TRBV27, the J call TRBJ1-6, with D maybe TRBD1 (6 bases). The sequencing input was peripheral blood. The source is a woman in her thirties or forties with acute or convalescent COVID-19. Here the CDR3 DNA reads TGTGCCAGCAGTCTCCGCGTGTCAGGGGCTGGCGGGTCCTATAATTCACCCCTCCACTTT. As protein: CASSLRVSGAGGSYNSPLHF.